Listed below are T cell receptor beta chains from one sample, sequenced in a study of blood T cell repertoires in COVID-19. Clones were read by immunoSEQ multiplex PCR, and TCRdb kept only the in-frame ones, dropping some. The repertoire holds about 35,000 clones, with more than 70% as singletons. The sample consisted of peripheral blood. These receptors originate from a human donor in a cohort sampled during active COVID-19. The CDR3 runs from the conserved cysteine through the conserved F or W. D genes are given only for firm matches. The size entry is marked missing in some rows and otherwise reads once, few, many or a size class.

CDR3 DNA: TGTGCCAGCTACCGGGGGGCTGGTGGCTACACCTTC; CDR3 protein: CASYRGAGGYTF; CDR3 length: 12; clone size: few; D gene: .; J gene: TRBJ1-2; V gene: TRBV6-5
CDR3 DNA: TGCGCCAGCAGCCGACTGGGACAGGGGCCTGGAAACACCATATATTTT; CDR3 protein: CASSRLGQGPGNTIYF; CDR3 length: 16; clone size: .; D gene: TRBD1; J gene: TRBJ1-3; V gene: TRBV5-1
CDR3 DNA: TGTGCCACCAGCAGAGATTGGGGGACTCAAAACCAGTACTTC; CDR3 protein: CATSRDWGTQNQYF; CDR3 length: 14; clone size: .; D gene: .; J gene: TRBJ2-7; V gene: TRBV15
CDR3 DNA: TGTGCCTGGATTACAGGCGATTTCTCTGGGGCCAACGTCCTGACTTTC; CDR3 protein: CAWITGDFSGANVLTF; CDR3 length: 16; clone size: few; D gene: .; J gene: TRBJ2-6; V gene: TRBV30
CDR3 DNA: TGCGCCAGCAGCTTGGCCGTGACGGGGACATCTGGGGAGACCCAGTACTTC; CDR3 protein: CASSLAVTGTSGETQYF; CDR3 length: 17; clone size: .; D gene: .; J gene: TRBJ2-5; V gene: TRBV5-1
CDR3 DNA: TGCAGTGCTTTCCAGGGGACCCAGCAGTACTTC; CDR3 protein: CSAFQGTQQYF; CDR3 length: 11; clone size: .; D gene: .; J gene: TRBJ2-7; V gene: TRBV20-1
CDR3 DNA: TGTGCCAGCTCAGATGTAGGGGGGGCTTTGGGTCAGCCCCAGCATTTT; CDR3 protein: CASSDVGGALGQPQHF; CDR3 length: 16; clone size: .; D gene: .; J gene: TRBJ1-5; V gene: TRBV18
CDR3 DNA: TGTGCCAGCAGCTTAATGGGGCCGAATAGCAATCAGCCCCAGCATTTT; CDR3 protein: CASSLMGPNSNQPQHF; CDR3 length: 16; clone size: .; D gene: .; J gene: TRBJ1-5; V gene: TRBV7-2
CDR3 DNA: TGTGCCAGCAGCTTGGGACTAGCGGGAGACTCAGATACGCAGTATTTT; CDR3 protein: CASSLGLAGDSDTQYF; CDR3 length: 16; clone size: .; D gene: TRBD2; J gene: TRBJ2-3; V gene: TRBV5-8
CDR3 DNA: TGTGCCACCAGTGATCCTAGCGGGAGGGCCGACAATGAGCAGTTCTTC; CDR3 protein: CATSDPSGRADNEQFF; CDR3 length: 16; clone size: .; D gene: TRBD2; J gene: TRBJ2-1; V gene: TRBV24-1
CDR3 DNA: TGTGCCAGCACCTTTAGCGGGACAGGGGAGAATGGTGAAGCTTTCTTT; CDR3 protein: CASTFSGTGENGEAFF; CDR3 length: 16; clone size: .; D gene: TRBD1; J gene: TRBJ1-1; V gene: TRBV28
CDR3 DNA: TGTGCCAGCAGCCTCCGGGGGGCTGATGAGCAGTTCTTC; CDR3 protein: CASSLRGADEQFF; CDR3 length: 13; clone size: .; D gene: .; J gene: TRBJ2-1; V gene: TRBV12-3/TRBV12-4
CDR3 DNA: TGTGCCAGCTCACCCAAACGCCCCGACACGTCCTATGGCTACACCTTC; CDR3 protein: CASSPKRPDTSYGYTF; CDR3 length: 16; clone size: .; D gene: .; J gene: TRBJ1-2; V gene: TRBV18
CDR3 DNA: TGTGCCAGCAGTGAAAGGGGGGACAGGGATGAAAAACTGTTTTTT; CDR3 protein: CASSERGDRDEKLFF; CDR3 length: 15; clone size: .; D gene: TRBD1; J gene: TRBJ1-4; V gene: TRBV2
CDR3 DNA: TGTGCCAGCAGTTACTACCTAGCGGGGTTGAACAATGAGCAGTTCTTC; CDR3 protein: CASSYYLAGLNNEQFF; CDR3 length: 16; clone size: .; D gene: TRBD2; J gene: TRBJ2-1; V gene: TRBV6-2/TRBV6-3
CDR3 DNA: TGCGCCAGCAGCCGCCGGGGGGCGCGGAACACTGAAGCTTTCTTT; CDR3 protein: CASSRRGARNTEAFF; CDR3 length: 15; clone size: large; D gene: .; J gene: TRBJ1-1; V gene: TRBV4-1
CDR3 DNA: TGTGCCACCAGCCAAAAATGGGGGGGCGGGGAGCTGTTTTTT; CDR3 protein: CATSQKWGGGELFF; CDR3 length: 14; clone size: .; D gene: TRBD2; J gene: TRBJ2-2; V gene: TRBV15
CDR3 DNA: TGTGCCAGCAGCCCCCGTTCGGGGATTTTTAACTATGGCTACACCTTC; CDR3 protein: CASSPRSGIFNYGYTF; CDR3 length: 16; clone size: .; D gene: .; J gene: TRBJ1-2; V gene: TRBV2
CDR3 DNA: TGTGCCAGCAGCTTGGGGACGCTAGCGTTGGATACGCAGTATTTT; CDR3 protein: CASSLGTLALDTQYF; CDR3 length: 15; clone size: .; D gene: .; J gene: TRBJ2-3; V gene: TRBV7-2
CDR3 DNA: TGTGCCAGCAGCTTCCCCCCACTAGCGGGAGGGGGTGGGGCCAACGTCCTGACTTTC; CDR3 protein: CASSFPPLAGGGGANVLTF; CDR3 length: 19; clone size: .; D gene: TRBD2; J gene: TRBJ2-6; V gene: TRBV11-2
CDR3 DNA: TGTGCCAGCAGCCAACTGGTTAAGAGCGGGGAAAAGACCCAGTACTTC; CDR3 protein: CASSQLVKSGEKTQYF; CDR3 length: 16; clone size: .; D gene: TRBD2; J gene: TRBJ2-5; V gene: TRBV3-1/TRBV3-2
CDR3 DNA: TGTGCCACCAGTGATGGTTCGGGAGCAGCCCGGGAGCTGTTTTTT; CDR3 protein: CATSDGSGAARELFF; CDR3 length: 15; clone size: .; D gene: .; J gene: TRBJ2-2; V gene: TRBV24-1
CDR3 DNA: TGTGCCAGCGGCCCACGGGGGGGAAGCAATGAGCAGTTCTTC; CDR3 protein: CASGPRGGSNEQFF; CDR3 length: 14; clone size: .; D gene: TRBD2; J gene: TRBJ2-1; V gene: TRBV7-2
CDR3 DNA: TGTGCCAGCAGACAGCCTACAGGCAATGAGCAGTTCTTC; CDR3 protein: CASRQPTGNEQFF; CDR3 length: 13; clone size: .; D gene: .; J gene: TRBJ2-1; V gene: TRBV28
CDR3 DNA: TGTGCCAGTAGTATTCTAGCGGGAGTGTGGGGTTACAATGAGCAGTTCTTC; CDR3 protein: CASSILAGVWGYNEQFF; CDR3 length: 17; clone size: .; D gene: TRBD2; J gene: TRBJ2-1; V gene: TRBV19
CDR3 DNA: TGTGCCAGCAGCGCGGGACAGGGCAAGAATTCACCCCTCCACTTT; CDR3 protein: CASSAGQGKNSPLHF; CDR3 length: 15; clone size: .; D gene: TRBD1; J gene: TRBJ1-6; V gene: TRBV9
CDR3 DNA: TGTGCCAGCTCGGTCGGGAGGAGCTCCTACAATGAGCAGTTCTTC; CDR3 protein: CASSVGRSSYNEQFF; CDR3 length: 15; clone size: .; D gene: TRBD2; J gene: TRBJ2-1; V gene: TRBV6-5
CDR3 DNA: TGTGCCAGCAGCTCCGACCCCAACGCGGGGAATGAGCAGTTCTTC; CDR3 protein: CASSSDPNAGNEQFF; CDR3 length: 15; clone size: few; D gene: .; J gene: TRBJ2-1; V gene: TRBV11-2
CDR3 DNA: TGTGCCAGCAGCTCGGGACTGAACTCCTACGAGCAGTACTTC; CDR3 protein: CASSSGLNSYEQYF; CDR3 length: 14; clone size: once; D gene: .; J gene: TRBJ2-7; V gene: TRBV5-4
CDR3 DNA: TGTGCCAGCATCGACCCGGGGGCGGGAGTATCGAACACCGGGGAGCTGTTTTTT; CDR3 protein: CASIDPGAGVSNTGELFF; CDR3 length: 18; clone size: .; D gene: .; J gene: TRBJ2-2; V gene: TRBV21-1
CDR3 DNA: TGTGCCAGCAGTTCTTCCGGGACTAGCGGAAACATTCAGTACTTC; CDR3 protein: CASSSSGTSGNIQYF; CDR3 length: 15; clone size: .; D gene: TRBD2; J gene: TRBJ2-4; V gene: TRBV6-2/TRBV6-3
CDR3 DNA: TGTGCCAGCACCCGGGGAGGGCCCTCTCCGCAGGGCTACACCTTC; CDR3 protein: CASTRGGPSPQGYTF; CDR3 length: 15; clone size: .; D gene: .; J gene: TRBJ1-2; V gene: TRBV6-5
CDR3 DNA: TGTGCTAGTGGCCTCGGACTAGCGGGAGCAGATACGCAGTATTTT; CDR3 protein: CASGLGLAGADTQYF; CDR3 length: 15; clone size: .; D gene: TRBD2; J gene: TRBJ2-3; V gene: TRBV12-5
CDR3 DNA: TGTGCCAGCAGCCAAGAGTTCCGGACAGGGAGGTACAATGAGCAGTTCTTC; CDR3 protein: CASSQEFRTGRYNEQFF; CDR3 length: 17; clone size: .; D gene: TRBD1; J gene: TRBJ2-1; V gene: TRBV4-2
CDR3 DNA: TGTGCCAGCAGCTTAGATCGGGTGGGAGTGGGTGAGCAGTACTTC; CDR3 protein: CASSLDRVGVGEQYF; CDR3 length: 15; clone size: .; D gene: .; J gene: TRBJ2-7; V gene: TRBV7-2
CDR3 DNA: TGTGCCAGTAGTGACCGCGCGGGGCCCACGGACATTTACGAGCAGTACTTC; CDR3 protein: CASSDRAGPTDIYEQYF; CDR3 length: 17; clone size: .; D gene: .; J gene: TRBJ2-7; V gene: TRBV19
CDR3 DNA: TGCGCCAGCGCCCGGGACAAACGCTATGGCTACACCTTC; CDR3 protein: CASARDKRYGYTF; CDR3 length: 13; clone size: .; D gene: .; J gene: TRBJ1-2; V gene: TRBV10-2
CDR3 DNA: TGTGCCAGCAGTCGGACAGGGGTACGGGTGGTCCCCGACTACTTC; CDR3 protein: CASSRTGVRVVPDYF; CDR3 length: 15; clone size: few; D gene: TRBD1; J gene: TRBJ2-5; V gene: TRBV27
CDR3 DNA: TGTGCCAGCAGCCACCCGGGAGGGCTCGTCAAAGATACGCAGTATTTT; CDR3 protein: CASSHPGGLVKDTQYF; CDR3 length: 16; clone size: .; D gene: TRBD2; J gene: TRBJ2-3; V gene: TRBV14
CDR3 DNA: TGTGCCAGCAGTTACCCTGGGACAGGGAGACCGAGTCTAGCCAAAAACATTCAGTACTTC; CDR3 protein: CASSYPGTGRPSLAKNIQYF; CDR3 length: 20; clone size: .; D gene: TRBD1; J gene: TRBJ2-4; V gene: TRBV6-2/TRBV6-3
CDR3 DNA: TGTGCCACCAGCAGAGATCGGACAGGGAACACTGAAGCTTTCTTT; CDR3 protein: CATSRDRTGNTEAFF; CDR3 length: 15; clone size: .; D gene: TRBD1; J gene: TRBJ1-1; V gene: TRBV15
CDR3 DNA: TGTGCCAGCAGCCGGACAGGGGACAATCAGCCCCAGCATTTT; CDR3 protein: CASSRTGDNQPQHF; CDR3 length: 14; clone size: .; D gene: TRBD1; J gene: TRBJ1-5; V gene: TRBV7-8
CDR3 DNA: TGTGCCAGCAGCCAACGGGGGGACCCCCTCACCCTCCACTTT; CDR3 protein: CASSQRGDPLTLHF; CDR3 length: 14; clone size: .; D gene: .; J gene: TRBJ1-6; V gene: TRBV6-5
CDR3 DNA: TGCAGCGTTGAAACGGAGACCTACGAGCAGTACTTC; CDR3 protein: CSVETETYEQYF; CDR3 length: 12; clone size: once; D gene: .; J gene: TRBJ2-7; V gene: TRBV29-1
CDR3 DNA: TGTGCCAGCAGCGTAGATCCTAGCGGGGCCACCGGGGAGCTGTTTTTT; CDR3 protein: CASSVDPSGATGELFF; CDR3 length: 16; clone size: few; D gene: TRBD2; J gene: TRBJ2-2; V gene: TRBV9
CDR3 DNA: TGCGCCAGCAGCATAAACAGGGGGTCGGGAACCTACGAGCAGTACTTC; CDR3 protein: CASSINRGSGTYEQYF; CDR3 length: 16; clone size: medium-sized; D gene: TRBD1; J gene: TRBJ2-7; V gene: TRBV5-1
CDR3 DNA: TGTGCTAGTGGTTTGGGCAACGGACAGGGGTTGGGAGAGACCCAGTACTTC; CDR3 protein: CASGLGNGQGLGETQYF; CDR3 length: 17; clone size: few; D gene: TRBD1; J gene: TRBJ2-5; V gene: TRBV12-5
CDR3 DNA: TGTGCCAGCACTTACTATTCGGGAGCCAATGAGCAGTTCTTC; CDR3 protein: CASTYYSGANEQFF; CDR3 length: 14; clone size: .; D gene: .; J gene: TRBJ2-1; V gene: TRBV6-6
CDR3 DNA: TGTGCCAGCAGTGAAGCGCTAGGGGTCGGCGGCTACACCTTC; CDR3 protein: CASSEALGVGGYTF; CDR3 length: 14; clone size: .; D gene: .; J gene: TRBJ1-2; V gene: TRBV6-1
CDR3 DNA: TGTGCCAGCAAGCCGAGCGGGAGGGCCTCCGGGGAGCTGTTTTTT; CDR3 protein: CASKPSGRASGELFF; CDR3 length: 15; clone size: once; D gene: TRBD2; J gene: TRBJ2-2; V gene: TRBV6-5
CDR3 DNA: TGTGCCAGCAGTTCATCCTTCCTAGAAGACTACGAGCAGTACTTC; CDR3 protein: CASSSSFLEDYEQYF; CDR3 length: 15; clone size: .; D gene: .; J gene: TRBJ2-7; V gene: TRBV28
CDR3 DNA: TGTGCCAGCAGCGTAGATGGCAGGGCCCCTGAAGCTTTCTTT; CDR3 protein: CASSVDGRAPEAFF; CDR3 length: 14; clone size: few; D gene: .; J gene: TRBJ1-1; V gene: TRBV9
CDR3 DNA: TGTGCCAGCAGCTATCCCACGGGAACAGAAGGCTACACCTTC; CDR3 protein: CASSYPTGTEGYTF; CDR3 length: 14; clone size: .; D gene: .; J gene: TRBJ1-2; V gene: TRBV5-5
CDR3 DNA: TGTGCCAGCAGCTTAGGACAGGGGGGGAACACCGGGGAGCTGTTTTTT; CDR3 protein: CASSLGQGGNTGELFF; CDR3 length: 16; clone size: few; D gene: TRBD1; J gene: TRBJ2-2; V gene: TRBV11-3
CDR3 DNA: TGTGCCAGCAGTTTGCGACGGGATGGCTACACCTTC; CDR3 protein: CASSLRRDGYTF; CDR3 length: 12; clone size: .; D gene: .; J gene: TRBJ1-2; V gene: TRBV28
CDR3 DNA: TGTGCCAGCTCACCACCGACGGGGGATGAAGCTTTCTTT; CDR3 protein: CASSPPTGDEAFF; CDR3 length: 13; clone size: .; D gene: .; J gene: TRBJ1-1; V gene: TRBV18